This T cell receptor beta chain was obtained from a study of control samples from healthy donors and cancer patients (dated by TCRdb to 2018 to 2021). Library preparation employed the immunoSEQ multiplex PCR assay. TCRdb's version of the immuneACCESS table is confined to in-frame rearrangements and falls short of the full clone set. An unresolved V gene accounts for under half of the shortfall where checked; the remainder is of unknown origin. This sample gives fewer than 200,000 clones in total; over 85% of them show up just once. Around 1.6% of the sample is taken by the ten largest. Details on this clone: It lacks a known antigen. No much larger clone is present one base from it, and per-base qualities are unavailable.

Including cysteine and phenylalanine, the CDR3 has 12 amino acids. Just CDR3 DNA is preserved here, 36 bases in frame from base 1. The germline V gene specifies SQVTM as CDR1 and ANQGSEA as CDR2. The material sequenced was blood. The TCR sequence derives from a man between 18 and 29 years old in good health. This sequence uses TRBV29-1 and TRBJ2-7; a tentative D match to TRBD2 spans 5 bases. CDR3 loop: CSVAPRAEEQYF. The DNA reads TGCAGTGTAGCACCCCGAGCGGAGGAGCAGTACTTC.